Presented here are 11 T cell receptor beta chains from one specimen sequenced in a study of blood T cell repertoires in COVID-19. The assay was immunoSEQ multiplex PCR, and TCRdb's table has in-frame clones only and misses some. The table has more than 300,000 clones, 90% seen once. The specimen was PBMCs or T cells enriched from blood (not recorded which). All receptors derive from a woman aged 25 to 39 who had been exposed to COVID-19.

This clone was seen only a few times. V usage is TRBV5-6 and J usage is TRBJ2-6, with D perhaps TRBD1 (6 bases). V lost 0 bases to trimming and J lost 6 bases, with 10 bases between them. This CDR3 comprises 15 residues. Germline CDR1 SGHDT, CDR2 YYEEEE. CDR3 in DNA: TGTGCCAGCAGCTTGGCGTCAGGGGCGGCCAACGTCCTGACTTTC. This translates into CASSLASGAANVLTF.

The genes are TRBV4-2 and TRBJ2-7, with 8 bases lining up with TRBD2. The CDR3 spans 16 residues. Trimming at V came to 0 bases and at J to 3 bases, leaving 7 bases not matched to a gene. CDR1 and CDR2 from the germline V gene are LGHNA and YNFKEQ. This CDR3 is CASSQDGAGGFYEQYF. CDR3 nucleotides: TGTGCCAGCAGCCAAGATGGGGCGGGGGGTTTCTACGAGCAGTACTTC.

The chain is built from TRBV2 and TRBJ1-2; TRBD1 is a possible D gene (6 bases). In germline, CDR1 is SNHLY, CDR2 FYNNEI. Between the trimmed V and J ends, which lost 2 bases and 2 bases, there was a span of 9 bases. The CDR3 loop spans 14 amino acids. In nucleotides, the CDR3 is TGTGCCAGCAGTGAATTGACAGGAAACTATGGCTACACCTTC. Encoded protein: CASSELTGNYGYTF.

The rearrangement links TRBV19 to TRBJ1-1; 9 nucleotides align to TRBD1. Germline V gene sequence: CDR1 LNHDA, CDR2 SQIVND (reference sequence). The CDR3 runs to 14 residues. The V and J ends lost 7 bases and 10 bases, in that order; junction bases with no gene match: 13. The CDR3 coding sequence is TGTGCCAGTAAAACCCTCGGGACAGGGTTGGTAGCTTTCTTT. Protein product: CASKTLGTGLVAFF.

The chain uses TRBV5-1 and TRBJ2-4, with D perhaps matching TRBD1 (6 bases). This CDR3 is 15 amino acids long. Per the germline V gene, CDR1 is SGHRS and CDR2 is YFSETQ. V lost 0 bases to trimming and J lost 6 bases, with 13 bases between them. The CDR3 sequence is CASSLGTEKLNIQYF. Written as DNA, the CDR3 is TGCGCCAGCAGCTTGGGGACAGAGAAATTAAACATTCAGTACTTC.

The chain has TRBV5-1 and TRBJ2-1; 7 bases match TRBD2. Germline CDR1 reads SGHRS; CDR2 reads YFSETQ. Trimming removed 1 base from V and 2 bases from J; junction bases left unmatched: 3. The CDR3 totals 15 residues. CDR3 DNA sequence: TGCGCCAGCAGCTTGCAGCGGGGAGCCTACAATGAGCAGTTCTTC. Translated: CASSLQRGAYNEQFF.

The chain combines TRBV29-1 with TRBJ2-3, with 9 bases fitting TRBD2. The CDR3 consists of 15 residues. With 4 bases clipped from V and 10 bases from J, the junction kept 15 bases outside the gene matches. CDR1 and CDR2 from the germline V gene are SQVTM and ANQGSEA. As DNA, the CDR3 is TGCAGCGTTGGGGGTGCAGCGGGGGGCCCCCTCGCGCAGTATTTT. This encodes CSVGGAAGGPLAQYF.

The V call is TRBV29-1, the J call TRBJ2-2, with 9 positions matching TRBD1. Germline CDR1 reads SQVTM; CDR2 reads ANQGSEA. This CDR3 spans 14 amino acids. Trimming removed 7 bases from V and 2 bases from J; junction bases left unmatched: 5. CDR3 DNA sequence: TGCAGCGCAAGGACAGGGGCCAACACCGGGGAGCTGTTTTTT. Its translation: CSARTGANTGELFF.

The rearrangement joins TRBV10-3 to TRBJ1-6, with TRBD1 matching 7 bases. The CDR3 has 14 residues. The germline V gene encodes CDR1 ENHRY and CDR2 SYGVKD. With 0 bases clipped from V and 14 bases from J, the junction kept 7 bases outside the gene matches. CDR3 in amino acids: CAISESEGAAALHF. For the CDR3, the DNA is TGTGCCATCAGTGAGTCGGAGGGGGCCGCTGCCCTCCACTTT.

This sequence joins TRBV6-4 and TRBJ2-7; 9 nucleotides align to TRBD1. Germline V gene lookup returns CDR1 MRHNA and CDR2 SNTAGT. This CDR3 has 13 amino acids. With 6 bases clipped from V and 7 bases from J, the junction kept 7 bases outside the gene matches. CDR3: CASSVDRGEEQYF. As DNA, the CDR3 is TGTGCCAGCAGCGTCGACAGGGGGGAAGAGCAGTACTTC.

The chain carries TRBV6-1 and TRBJ2-7; 10 bases agree with TRBD1. The germline V gene has CDR1 MNHNS and CDR2 SASEGT. Trimming took 2 bases from V and 6 from J; bases not matched to a gene: 10. This CDR3 has 16 residues. In DNA, the CDR3 is TGTGCCAGCAGTGAAAGACAGGGGGCGAAGTCCCGCGAGCAGTACTTC. Protein product: CASSERQGAKSREQYF.